Below, 10 T cell receptor beta chains from the same sample are listed, as sequenced in a study of CD8 T cells in ankylosing spondylitis. Study observations and caveats: Blood of patients with ankylosing spondylitis appeared to be characterized by a TCR beta motif of 8 or 9 highly homologous variants.

Each CDR3 protein gets one entry after TCRdb re-called the 5' RACE reads with MiXCR. The repertoire consists of about 500,000 distinct CDR3 sequences, with roughly an eighth occurring once and the leading ten covering approximately 7%. Antigens of these TCRs are unknown. The sequencing sample was made of blood, either unsorted or a sorted T cell fraction (not recorded which). Receptors were obtained from a male donor with ankylosing spondylitis.

V gene TRBV12-5 combines with J gene TRBJ1-1, with D unresolved. The CDR3 runs to 14 residues. Trimming stripped 7 bases from V and 6 bases from J, with 18 bases between. Germline loops: CDR1 LGHNT, CDR2 FRNRAP. CDR3 in DNA: TGTGCTAGTGCCCGACCCGAAAATGGCCCTGAAGCTTTCTTT. Translation: CASARPENGPEAFF.

The chain is built from TRBV15 and TRBJ2-1; 8 bases fit TRBD2. J lost 8 bases, V lost 0 bases, and 9 bases had no gene match. Germline V lookup: CDR1 LNHNV, CDR2 YYDKDF (reference sequence). CDR3 length equals 16 residues. DNA of the CDR3: TGTGCCACCAGCAGAGAACAGGTAGCGGGATTCTATGAGCAGTTCTTC. Protein product: CATSREQVAGFYEQFF.

The V gene is TRBV27, the J gene TRBJ2-7, with D possibly matching TRBD1 (6 bases). The CDR3 loop spans 14 amino acids. Trimming left V 5 bases short and J 7 bases short, with 18 bases between. Germline values: CDR1 MNHEY, CDR2 SMNVEV (reference sequence). Here the CDR3 reads CASSLGATGQEQYV. As DNA, the CDR3 is TGTGCCAGCAGTCTAGGGGCAACAGGGCAGGAGCAGTACGTC.

The rearrangement links TRBV3-1 to TRBJ1-2, with D possibly being TRBD1 (5 bases). V dropped 4 bases and J dropped 9 bases, with 18 bases sitting between them. In germline, CDR1 is LGHDT, CDR2 YNNKEL (reference sequence). CDR3 length equals 14 residues. This CDR3 reads CASSLGQGLSSYTF. DNA of the CDR3: TGTGCCAGCAGCCTCGGGCAGGGTCTCTCGAGCTACACCTTC.

This clonotype was observed a handful of times. This chain connects TRBV20-1 to TRBJ2-7; 9 nucleotides line up with TRBD2. The germline gives CDR1 DFQATT, CDR2 SNEGSKA (reference sequence). This CDR3 is 15 amino acids long. Trimming cost V 5 bases and J 1 base; bases outside gene matches: 9. The CDR3 coding sequence is TGCAGTGCTTTCCTCATAGCGGGAGCGTCCTACGAGCAGTACTTC. It codes for CSAFLIAGASYEQYF.

In this sample, this clonotype turned up a few times. The V gene is TRBV11-2, the J gene TRBJ2-1; 10 nucleotides align to TRBD1. The J segment lost 6 bases and the V segment lost 4 bases, leaving 9 bases of the junction unmatched. CDR1 SGHAT and CDR2 FQNNGV come from the germline V gene. The CDR3 contains 16 residues. The CDR3: CASSWDRDRGSNEQFF. CDR3 DNA: TGTGCCAGCAGCTGGGACCGGGACAGGGGAAGCAATGAGCAGTTCTTC. Together with reference TRBV11-2 and TRBJ2-1, the CDR3 gives the full variable domain: EAGVAQSPRYKIIEKRQSVAFWCNPISGHATLYWYQQILGQGPKLLIQFQNNGVVDDSQLPKDRFSAERLKGVDSTLKIQPAKLEDSAVYLCASSWDRDRGSNEQFFGPGTRLTVL.

This clonotype showed up many times. V gene TRBV20-1 combines with J gene TRBJ2-1; 8 bases are a match to TRBD2. In germline, CDR1 is DFQATT, CDR2 SNEGSKA (reference sequence). The CDR3 consists of 15 residues. The junction had 6 bases not matched to a gene; V was cut back by 1 base and J by 4 bases. CDR3 nucleotides: TGCAGTGCTAGAGGAGCGGGAGCCGGGTACAATGAGCAGTTCTTC. Translation: CSARGAGAGYNEQFF.

In this sample, this clonotype turned up many times. V usage is TRBV5-1 and J usage is TRBJ2-1, with TRBD2 matching over 9 bases. The junction had 5 bases not matched to a gene; V was cut back by 0 bases and J by 10 bases. The CDR3 has 14 amino acids. Germline V gene lookup returns CDR1 SGHRS and CDR2 YFSETQ. The CDR3 spells CASSLVPAGGEQFF. The CDR3 nucleotides read TGCGCCAGCAGCTTGGTACCAGCGGGAGGAGAGCAGTTCTTC.

The chain uses TRBV15 and TRBJ2-1; 7 nucleotides align to TRBD2. Germline V gives CDR1 LNHNV, CDR2 YYDKDF (reference sequence). V shed 1 base, J shed 15 bases, and the junction held 9 bases outside the gene matches. CDR3 length: 13 residues. CDR3 nucleotides: TGTGCCACCAGCAGAGGGGTAACTAGCGATCCGTTCTTC. The encoded protein is CATSRGVTSDPFF.

The rearrangement uses TRBV5-1 and TRBJ1-1, with D maybe TRBD1 (6 bases). V was pared by 4 bases and J by 2 bases, with 15 bases between. This CDR3 has 15 amino acids. Germline V gene lookup returns CDR1 SGHRS and CDR2 YFSETQ. The CDR3 is CASSLTQGPNTEAFF. The CDR3 DNA reads as TGCGCCAGCAGCCTTACACAGGGACCTAACACTGAAGCTTTCTTT.